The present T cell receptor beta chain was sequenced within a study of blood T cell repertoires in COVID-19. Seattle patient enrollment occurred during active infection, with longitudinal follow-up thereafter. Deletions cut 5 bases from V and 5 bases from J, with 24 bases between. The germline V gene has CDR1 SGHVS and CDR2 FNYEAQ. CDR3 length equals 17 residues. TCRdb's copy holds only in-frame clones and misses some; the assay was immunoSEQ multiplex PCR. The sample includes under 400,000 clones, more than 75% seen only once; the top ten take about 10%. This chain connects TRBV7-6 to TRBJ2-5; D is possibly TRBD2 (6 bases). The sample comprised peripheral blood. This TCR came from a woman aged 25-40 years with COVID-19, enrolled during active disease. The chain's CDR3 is CASSPSLSGHRGETQYF. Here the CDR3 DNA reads TGTGCCAGCAGCCCCAGTTTAAGCGGGCACCGAGGGGAGACCCAGTACTTC.